The 19 T cell receptor gamma chains presented below share a single source sample, sequenced in a study of Vδ1+ human thymocytes. RNA was extracted from the cells and then reverse transcribed. Pooled V-gene forward primers with one constant-region reverse primer generated the CDR3 amplicons by multiplex PCR. TCRdb redid the clone calls on the multiplex PCR reads with CATT. This table holds 25,000 to 35,000 gamma-chain clones, roughly 20% found once. Antigens of these TCRs are unknown. Study-wide points: Thymic TRG and TRD repertoires appeared highly polyclonal.

The sequencing input was Vdelta1+ gamma-delta thymocytes from the thymus. The sample's subset: FACS-sorted CD3+ TCRalphabeta- TCRVdelta1+ TCRVdelta2- thymocytes. Source of these receptors: a boy under two years old who had congenital heart surgery.

V usage is TRGV5 and J usage is TRGJ1 or TRGJ2. The ends lost 6 bases at V and 16 bases at J; junction bases unmatched: 9. The CDR3 totals 9 residues. Germline V gives CDR1 VINAFY, CDR2 YDVSNSKD. The CDR3 coding sequence is TGTGCCACCTGGTTTTTCGTGCTCTTT. It translates to CATWFFVLF.

Comments on this clone: A much larger clone lies one base from this, so it may be a read error. V is TRGV3 and J is TRGJ1 or TRGJ2. The J segment lost 0 bases and the V segment lost 3 bases, leaving 5 bases of the junction unmatched. Looked up from germline, CDR1 is VTNTFY and CDR2 is YDVSTARD (reference sequence). CDR3 length: 14 amino acids. DNA of the CDR3: TGTGCCACCTGGGACGGTACGAATTATTATAAGAAACTCTTT. Amino acids: CATWDGTNYYKKLF.

Note on this clone: This CDR3 is also generated by other DNA sequences in the sample. This chain uses TRGV4 with TRGJP2. CDR3 size: 12 residues. Looked up from germline, CDR1 is EGSTGY and CDR2 is YDSYTSSV. J was trimmed by 0 bases and V by 10 bases; bases with no gene match: 2. CDR3 nucleotides: TGTGCCACGTATAGTAGTGATTGGATCAAGACGTTT. Protein sequence: CATYSSDWIKTF.

The chain joins TRGV4 to TRGJ1 or TRGJ2. The junction had 13 bases not matched to a gene; V was cut back by 4 bases and J by 10 bases. CDR1 is EGSTGY and CDR2 is YDSYTSSV in the germline V gene. The CDR3 sequence is 13 residues long. In DNA form, the CDR3 reads TGTGCCACCTGGGAAGTCCCCTCCCGGAAGAAACTCTTT. This codes for CATWEVPSRKKLF.

This clone occurred a few times. The chain recombines TRGV5 with TRGJP2. The CDR3 sequence is 18 residues long. In germline, CDR1 is VINAFY, CDR2 YDVSNSKD. The V and J ends lost 1 base and 6 bases, in that order; junction bases with no gene match: 17. CDR3 DNA sequence: TGTGCCACCTGGGACAGATCCTATAGGAATAGCGGTGATTGGATCAAGACGTTT. This encodes CATWDRSYRNSGDWIKTF.

This clone has more than one count but fewer than ten. The chain has TRGV9 and TRGJ1 or TRGJ2. Germline CDR1 is GITISATS and CDR2 is ISYDGTV (reference sequence). Unmatched junction bases numbered 11, after V lost 6 bases and J lost 12 bases. The CDR3 is 11 amino acids. DNA for the CDR3: TGTGCCTTGTGGACCCCCGACAGGAAACTCTTT. Its protein product is CALWTPDRKLF.

This clone was seen a few times. V is TRGV2 and J is TRGJ1 or TRGJ2. Germline CDR1 EGSNGY, CDR2 YDSYNSKV. The CDR3 length is 13 residues. J was trimmed by 8 bases and V by 0 bases; bases with no gene match: 7. CDR3 nucleotides: TGTGCCACCTGGGACGGGCCTGGCGATAAGAAACTCTTT. It is translated as CATWDGPGDKKLF.

This clone has only a few counts. The sample carries other DNA sequences with the same CDR3. V and J are TRGV5 and TRGJ1 or TRGJ2. CDR3 length equals 12 residues. Germline trimming cut 0 bases from V and 8 bases from J; bases unmatched to any gene: 4. Germline CDR1 is VINAFY and CDR2 is YDVSNSKD. CDR3 residues: CATWDRPNKKLF. CDR3 in DNA: TGTGCCACCTGGGACAGGCCGAATAAGAAACTCTTT.

A few counts support this clone. The chain recombines TRGV2 with TRGJ1 or TRGJ2. This CDR3 is built from 12 residues. Germline V gene data show CDR1 as EGSNGY and CDR2 as YDSYNSKV. J gave up 9 bases and V 4 bases, and 9 bases lay outside the gene matches. This chain's CDR3 is CATWDVRLKKLF. The CDR3 DNA is TGTGCCACCTGGGATGTCCGTCTTAAGAAACTCTTT.

In its sample, this clone was seen a few times. The chain employs TRGV5 and TRGJP1. The CDR3 covers 10 residues. V lost 9 bases, J lost 12 bases, and 7 bases stayed unmatched. Germline-derived CDR1 and CDR2 are VINAFY and YDVSNSKD. CDR3 in amino acids: CATPLRFKIF. CDR3 in DNA: TGTGCCACCCCGCTAAGGTTCAAGATATTT.

A remark on this clone: A much larger clone lies a single base off, so this may be a read error. The J gene is TRGJ1 or TRGJ2, the V gene TRGV2. CDR1 is EGSNGY, CDR2 YDSYNSKV, per germline. This CDR3 comprises 11 residues. V shed 2 bases and J 7 bases; nucleotides not matched to a gene: 2. The CDR3 loop reads CATWDAYKKLF. CDR3 DNA: TGTGCCACCTGGGACGCCTATAAGAAACTCTTT.

This clone has just a few counts. This rearrangement joins TRGV9 to TRGJ1 or TRGJ2. CDR1 GITISATS and CDR2 ISYDGTV come from the germline V gene (reference sequence). The CDR3 is 10 residues long. The V gene end was trimmed by 5 bases and the J gene end by 11 bases; junction bases not matched to a gene: 6. CDR3 amino acids: CALWASEKLF. The CDR3 DNA is TGTGCCTTGTGGGCCTCGGAGAAACTCTTT.

This clone was recorded only once. This chain uses TRGV4 with TRGJ1 or TRGJ2. Germline CDR1 reads EGSTGY; CDR2 reads YDSYTSSV. CDR3 length equals 15 residues. The V gene end was trimmed by 0 bases and the J gene end by 4 bases; junction bases not matched to a gene: 9. CDR3 region: CATWDGPWYYYKKLF. In nucleotides, the CDR3 is TGTGCCACCTGGGATGGGCCGTGGTACTATTATAAGAAACTCTTT.

In this sample, this clone turned up a few times. This chain joins TRGV9 and TRGJ1 or TRGJ2. The CDR3 consists of 11 residues. CDR1 GITISATS and CDR2 ISYDGTV come from the germline V gene (reference sequence). With V trimmed by 9 bases and J by 11 bases, 13 bases remained unmatched. CDR3 amino acids: CALRVGCQKLF. For the CDR3, the DNA is TGTGCCTTGAGGGTCGGGTGTCAGAAACTCTTT.

This clone has more than one count but fewer than ten. The junction does not match germline at one end; this may be a read error. The chain links TRGV9 to TRGJ1 or TRGJ2. CDR3 size: 9 residues. The germline CDR1 and CDR2 sequences are GITISATS and ISYDGTV (reference sequence). The CDR3 coding sequence is TGTGCCTTGTGTGAGGAGAAACTCTTT. Its protein is CALCEEKLF.

This clone was recorded a few times. This chain links TRGV8 with TRGJ1 or TRGJ2. The CDR3 is 13 residues long. Germline CDR1 and CDR2: VENAVY and YDSYNSRV. The ends lost 9 bases at V and 5 bases at J; junction bases unmatched: 13. The CDR3 DNA sequence: TGTGCCACCATCTGGGAAGAGGATTATAAGAAACTCTTT. It specifies CATIWEEDYKKLF.

This chain joins TRGV4 and TRGJ1 or TRGJ2. V lost 1 base, J lost 5 bases, and 5 bases stayed unmatched. The CDR3 runs to 13 residues. The germline V gene has CDR1 EGSTGY and CDR2 YDSYTSSV. DNA of the CDR3: TGTGCCACCTGGGATGGAACAGATTATAAGAAACTCTTT. This sequence encodes CATWDGTDYKKLF.

The sample holds a few counts of this clone. The rearrangement uses TRGV5 and TRGJ1 or TRGJ2. Germline CDR1 is VINAFY and CDR2 is YDVSNSKD. The ends lost 0 bases at V and 0 bases at J; junction bases unmatched: 8. The CDR3 is made up of 16 amino acids. CDR3 amino acids: CATWDRHPSNYYKKLF. The CDR3 DNA sequence: TGTGCCACCTGGGACAGGCACCCTTCGAATTATTATAAGAAACTCTTT.

In this sample, this clone turned up a few times. The chain combines TRGV9 with TRGJ1 or TRGJ2. The CDR3 is made up of 12 amino acids. Germline CDR1 is GITISATS and CDR2 is ISYDGTV (reference sequence). The trim removed 3 bases at V and 12 bases at J, leaving 11 bases unmatched. The CDR3 DNA follows: TGTGCCTTGTGGGAGCGCCCCTGGCCGAAACTCTTT. It yields the protein CALWERPWPKLF.